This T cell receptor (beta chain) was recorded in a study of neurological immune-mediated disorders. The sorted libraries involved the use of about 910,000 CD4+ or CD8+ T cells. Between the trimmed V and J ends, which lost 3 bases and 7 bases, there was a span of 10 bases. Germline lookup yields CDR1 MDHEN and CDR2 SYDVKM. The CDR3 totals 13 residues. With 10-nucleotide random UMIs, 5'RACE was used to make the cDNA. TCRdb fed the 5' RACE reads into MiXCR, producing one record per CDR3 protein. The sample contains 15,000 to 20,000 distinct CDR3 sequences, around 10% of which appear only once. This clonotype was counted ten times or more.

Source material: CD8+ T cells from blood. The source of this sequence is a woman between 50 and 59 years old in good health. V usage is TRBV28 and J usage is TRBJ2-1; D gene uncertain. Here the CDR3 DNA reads TGTGCCAGCAGTTTTGGGTATGGGAATGAGCAGTTCTTC. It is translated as CASSFGYGNEQFF.